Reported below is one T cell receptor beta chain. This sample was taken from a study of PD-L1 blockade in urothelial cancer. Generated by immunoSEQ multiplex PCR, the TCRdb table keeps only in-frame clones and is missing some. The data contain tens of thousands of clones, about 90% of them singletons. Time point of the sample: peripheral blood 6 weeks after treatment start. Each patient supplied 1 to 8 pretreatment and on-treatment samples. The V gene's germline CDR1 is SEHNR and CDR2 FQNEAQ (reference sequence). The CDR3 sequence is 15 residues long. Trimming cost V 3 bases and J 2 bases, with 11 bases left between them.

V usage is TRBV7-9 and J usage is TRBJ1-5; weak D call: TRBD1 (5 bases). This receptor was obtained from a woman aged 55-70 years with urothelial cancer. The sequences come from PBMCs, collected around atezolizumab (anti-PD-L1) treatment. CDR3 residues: CASSLLGTGNQPQHF. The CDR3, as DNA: TGTGCCAGCAGCTTGTTAGGGACTGGCAATCAGCCCCAGCATTTT.